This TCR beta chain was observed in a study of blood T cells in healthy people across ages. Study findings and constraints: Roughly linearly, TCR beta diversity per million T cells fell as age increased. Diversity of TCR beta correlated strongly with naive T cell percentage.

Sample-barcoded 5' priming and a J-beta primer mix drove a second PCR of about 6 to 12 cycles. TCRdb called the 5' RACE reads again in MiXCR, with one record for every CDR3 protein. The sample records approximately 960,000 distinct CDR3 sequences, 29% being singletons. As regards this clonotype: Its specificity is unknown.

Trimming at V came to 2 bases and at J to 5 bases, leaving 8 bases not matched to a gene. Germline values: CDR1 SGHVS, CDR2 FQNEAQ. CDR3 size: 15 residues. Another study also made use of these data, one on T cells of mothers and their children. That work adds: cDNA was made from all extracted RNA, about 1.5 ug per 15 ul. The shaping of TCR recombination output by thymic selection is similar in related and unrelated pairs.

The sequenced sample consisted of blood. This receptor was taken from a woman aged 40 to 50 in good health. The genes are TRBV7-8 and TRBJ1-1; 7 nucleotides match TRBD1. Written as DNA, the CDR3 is TGTGCCAGCAGCTTAAAGGAGGGGGCAAGGACTGAAGCTTTCTTT. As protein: CASSLKEGARTEAFF.